Sequencing of this T cell receptor beta chain was carried out in a study of T cells in Graves' hyperthyroidism and ophthalmopathy. At least ten counts were recorded for this clonotype. From RNA transcripts, TCR beta CDR3 regions were amplified. During a first-round RT-PCR of the TCR CDR3, the HTBI primer set was used. TCRdb independently ran MiXCR on the multiplex PCR reads; one entry per CDR3 protein. The sample lists around 300,000 distinct CDR3 sequences; less than 30% were seen once. Germline assignment: CDR1 SGHRS and CDR2 YFSETQ. This CDR3 has 12 residues. The junction had 3 bases not matched to a gene; V was cut back by 6 bases and J by 5 bases.

This TCR was recovered from a man between 40 and 49 years old with Graves' hyperthyroidism that later progressed to Graves' ophthalmopathy. The chain combines TRBV5-1 with TRBJ2-7, with TRBD1 identical over 9 bases. Sequenced sample: blood. CDR3 in DNA: TGCGCCAGCACCGGGACAGGGAACGAGCAGTACTTC. Translation gives CASTGTGNEQYF.